What follows are 10 T cell receptor beta chains derived from one specimen sequenced in a study of a mutant IDH1 vaccine in newly diagnosed glioma. Sequenced by immunoSEQ multiplex PCR; TCRdb stores in-frame clones only, minus some. The repertoire holds about 50,000 clones, with about 81% as singletons. The antigens of these receptors remain unknown. Time point of the sample: week 5, during vaccination. A single vaccine dose contained 300 ug of mutant IDH1 20-mer peptide, and topical imiquimod was used with it. This material consisted of PBMCs, taken from a glioma patient whose treatment included an IDH1 peptide vaccine. These receptors were obtained from a woman aged 50 to 65 with glioma.

This chain joins TRBV27 and TRBJ1-6, with 9 nucleotides matching TRBD1. Trimming at V came to 3 bases and at J to 6 bases, leaving 6 bases not matched to a gene. The CDR3 runs to 16 residues. Germline V gene sequence: CDR1 MNHEY, CDR2 SMNVEV (reference sequence). CDR3 amino acids: CASSFKGTGLNSPLHF. Here the CDR3 DNA reads TGTGCCAGCAGTTTCAAAGGGACAGGGCTTAATTCACCCCTCCACTTT.

The chain employs TRBV29-1 and TRBJ1-2; weak D call: TRBD1 (5 bases). The CDR3 is 13 amino acids. In germline, CDR1 is SQVTM, CDR2 ANQGSEA. Trimming shortened V by 4 bases and J by 12 bases, and 21 bases separated the two germline ends. Here the CDR3 reads CSVVSQGQSMDTF. Written as DNA, the CDR3 is TGCAGCGTTGTAAGTCAGGGCCAATCTATGGACACCTTC.

This clone was seen just once. This rearrangement joins TRBV30 to TRBJ2-3; the match to TRBD1 covers 10 bases. The CDR3 spans 15 residues. CDR1 and CDR2 from the germline V gene are GTSNPN and SVGIG (reference sequence). V shed 4 bases, J shed 3 bases, and the junction held 7 bases outside the gene matches. The CDR3 loop is CAWTPEDRGTDTQYF. DNA for the CDR3: TGTGCCTGGACTCCCGAGGACAGGGGGACAGATACGCAGTATTTT.

J is TRBJ1-4 and V is TRBV9; 8 nucleotides align to TRBD1. CDR3 length equals 14 residues. With V trimmed by 0 bases and J by 5 bases, 0 bases remained unmatched. Germline values: CDR1 SGDLS, CDR2 YYNGEE. CDR3 bases: TGTGCCAGCAGCGTAGGGGACAGGAATGAAAAACTGTTTTTT. It translates to CASSVGDRNEKLFF. Based on the CDR3 plus reference TRBV9 and TRBJ1-4, the full variable domain is DSGVTQTPKHLITATGQRVTLRCSPRSGDLSVYWYQQSLDQGLQFLIQYYNGEERAKGNILERFSAQQFPDLHSELNLSSLELGDSALYFCASSVGDRNEKLFFGSGTQLSVL.

V gene TRBV5-4 combines with J gene TRBJ2-2; D gene unclear. The CDR3 consists of 12 residues. Trimming pared 2 bases from V and 3 bases from J, leaving 2 bases between. The germline CDR1 and CDR2 sequences are SGHNT and YYREEE (reference sequence). The CDR3 region is CASSFDTGELFF. The CDR3 DNA follows: TGTGCCAGCAGCTTTGACACCGGGGAGCTGTTTTTT.

The chain carries TRBV27 and TRBJ1-1; 8 bases fit TRBD1. Losses at the gene ends were 5 bases for V and 1 base for J; bases not matched to a gene: 6. This CDR3 has 15 amino acids. Per germline, CDR1 MNHEY and CDR2 SMNVEV (reference sequence). CDR3 bases: TGTGCCAGCAGTAACCGAGGACAGGGGAACACTGAAGCTTTCTTT. Amino acid sequence: CASSNRGQGNTEAFF.

The chain recombines TRBV27 with TRBJ1-2, with D perhaps matching TRBD1 (5 bases). The CDR3 consists of 15 residues. Between the trimmed V and J ends, which lost 1 base and 6 bases, there was a span of 15 bases. Germline V gene data show CDR1 as MNHEY and CDR2 as SMNVEV (reference sequence). CDR3 residues: CASSLYTGKDDGYTF. The CDR3 DNA reads TGTGCCAGCAGTTTATATACAGGAAAAGATGATGGCTACACCTTC.

The chain joins TRBV5-1 to TRBJ1-1; 8 bases are a match to TRBD1. This CDR3 comprises 14 residues. Germline V gene sequence: CDR1 SGHRS, CDR2 YFSETQ. The ends lost 0 bases at V and 4 bases at J; junction bases unmatched: 2. DNA of the CDR3: TGCGCCAGCAGCTTGGGACAGGGGAGCACTGAAGCTTTCTTT. This sequence encodes CASSLGQGSTEAFF.

In its sample, this clone was seen a few times. The V gene is TRBV7-2, the J gene TRBJ1-1; D is unclear. The germline V and J ends were trimmed by 0 bases and 1 base, with 6 bases remaining between them. Germline CDR1 SGHTA, CDR2 FQGNSA. The CDR3 totals 14 residues. CDR3 protein: CASSLANRNTEAFF. The CDR3 nucleotides read TGTGCCAGCAGCTTAGCGAACAGGAACACTGAAGCTTTCTTT.

The CDR3 spells CASSIGPGVNTEAFF. CDR3 coding DNA: TGTGCCAGTAGTATAGGGCCAGGAGTGAACACTGAAGCTTTCTTT. The chain joins TRBV19 to TRBJ1-1; D gene ambiguous. V gave up 1 base and J gave up 0 bases, with 9 bases separating them. The germline V gene encodes CDR1 LNHDA and CDR2 SQIVND (reference sequence). The CDR3 consists of 15 residues.